This paragraph reports one T cell receptor beta chain. V lost 11 bases and J 0 bases, leaving 17 bases between the germline ends. This CDR3 region has 16 residues. In germline, CDR1 is LNHNV, CDR2 YYDKDF (reference sequence). Study processing details: Amplification from reference gene primers served as the basis for estimated nucleated cell counts. Repertoires were generated with immunoSEQ multiplex PCR, while TCRdb's copy carries only in-frame clones and drops some. The D gene and trimming were derived from the DNA, and the V and J assignments and clone size from that table. In the table there are about 320,000 clones, approximately 85% of which are singletons. This sample is part of a study of blood T cell repertoires in COVID-19. About the study: COVID-19 samples from acute and convalescent phases originated in the United States, Italy and Spain. The cDNA or gDNA used as material had been derived from T cells, B-cell-depleted T cells, or PBMCs.

The receptor comes from a human donor in a cohort sampled during active COVID-19. Sequences were obtained from peripheral blood. The V gene is TRBV15, the J gene TRBJ1-6; D may be TRBD1 (5 bases). CDR3 sequence (DNA): TGTGCCCGGTGTGGGGGGACGAGCTCCTATAATTCACCCCTCCACTTT. This translates into CARCGGTSSYNSPLHF. Looking up the rest from reference TRBV15 and TRBJ1-6 gives the full variable domain: DAMVIQNPRYQVTQFGKPVTLSCSQTLNHNVMYWYQQKSSQAPKLLFHYYDKDFNNEADTPDNFQSRRPNTSFCFLDIRSPGLGDTAMYLCARCGGTSSYNSPLHFGNGTRLTVT.